These 25 T cell receptor beta chains came from one sample sequenced in a study of CD8+ T cells in alopecia areata. The sample's treatment: oral pan-JAK inhibitor, 5-10 mg twice daily. After isolation, RNA underwent reverse transcription to generate cDNA as the sequencing template. TCRdb keeps only in-frame clones here, not all; method: immunoSEQ multiplex PCR. Among under 200,000 clones listed, about three fifths were seen once. The specimen comprised CD4+ T cells sorted from blood, sampled at week 4, from a patient treated with tofacitinib. These receptors were collected from a human donor with alopecia areata.

The CDR3 sequence is CASSQMGQGGEEQYF. CDR3 in DNA: TGCGCCAGCAGCCAAATGGGACAGGGAGGGGAAGAGCAGTACTTC. The gene calls are TRBV4-3 and TRBJ2-7, with 9 bases identical to TRBD1. Per germline, CDR1 LGHNA and CDR2 YSLEER. The CDR3 is made up of 15 amino acids. Trimming removed 2 bases from V and 7 bases from J; junction bases left unmatched: 9.

The CDR3 loop is CASSSRDRFSEQYF. The CDR3 DNA reads as TGTGCCAGCAGCTCACGGGACAGGTTTAGCGAGCAGTACTTC. V usage is TRBV9 and J usage is TRBJ2-7; 8 nucleotides line up with TRBD1. The V gene end was trimmed by 4 bases and the J gene end by 6 bases; junction bases not matched to a gene: 9. The germline CDR1 and CDR2 sequences are SGDLS and YYNGEE. This CDR3 contains 14 residues.

This clone was seen a single time. The chain carries TRBV14 and TRBJ1-1, with 7 bases fitting TRBD1. V lost 2 bases to trimming and J lost 7 bases; unmatched junction nucleotides: 4. This CDR3 has 13 residues. The germline V gene has CDR1 SGHDN and CDR2 FVKESK. The CDR3 DNA reads as TGTGCCAGCAGCCAACCGGGACAGATTGAAGCTTTCTTT. Residues: CASSQPGQIEAFF. The whole variable domain, remainder taken from reference TRBV14 and TRBJ1-1, is EAGVTQFPSHSVIEKGQTVTLRCDPISGHDNLYWYRRVMGKEIKFLLHFVKESKQDESGMPNNRFLAERTGGTYSTLKVQPAELEDSGVYFCASSQPGQIEAFFGQGTRLTVV.

The count of this clone is one. This chain links TRBV29-1 with TRBJ2-3, with D possibly matching TRBD2 (5 bases). The germline V gene encodes CDR1 SQVTM and CDR2 ANQGSEA. This CDR3 is built from 14 residues. V lost 2 bases to trimming and J lost 4 bases, with 13 bases between them. The CDR3 sequence is CSVEYRRNADTQYF. The DNA for the CDR3 is TGCAGCGTTGAATACCGGAGGAACGCAGATACGCAGTATTTT.

The chain links TRBV6-5 to TRBJ2-7; TRBD1 matches 7 bases. This CDR3 region has 12 residues. V gave up 5 bases and J gave up 3 bases; unmatched junction bases: 1. Germline V gives CDR1 MNHEY, CDR2 SVGAGI. The CDR3 DNA is TGTGCCAGCAGTAACAGGGGCTACGAGCAGTACTTC. This encodes CASSNRGYEQYF.

The rearrangement uses TRBV18 and TRBJ2-1; possibly TRBD1 for D (5 bases). Trimming took off 6 bases at V and 5 bases at J, with 11 bases between the two ends. The CDR3 has 13 amino acids. Germline lookup yields CDR1 KGHSH and CDR2 LQKENI. CDR3 in DNA: TGTGCCAGCTCCCCCGGCAGGGACAATGAGCAGTTCTTC. Translated: CASSPGRDNEQFF.

Note on this clone: Additional DNA sequences in this sample encode the identical CDR3. The chain uses TRBV7-9 and TRBJ2-5, with D maybe TRBD1 (6 bases). The CDR3 covers 14 residues. Trimming removed 4 bases from V and 0 bases from J, with 9 bases in between. Looked up from germline, CDR1 is SEHNR and CDR2 is FQNEAQ (reference sequence). The DNA for the CDR3 is TGTGCCAGCAGCTCGGGACAATACCAAGAGACCCAGTACTTC. Encoded protein: CASSSGQYQETQYF.

The J gene is TRBJ1-4, the V gene TRBV6-5; tentatively, D is TRBD1 (5 bases). The germline gives CDR1 MNHEY, CDR2 SVGAGI. V was clipped by 5 bases and J by 5 bases, with 12 bases between them. The CDR3 sequence is 14 residues long. CDR3 sequence: CASSLSGANEKLFF. The CDR3 DNA reads as TGTGCCAGCAGTCTGAGCGGGGCAAATGAAAAACTGTTTTTT.

The genes are TRBV30 and TRBJ2-7; D may be TRBD2 (6 bases). Germline V lookup: CDR1 GTSNPN, CDR2 SVGIG (reference sequence). V dropped 2 bases and J dropped 4 bases, with 15 bases sitting between them. The CDR3 totals 14 residues. CDR3 sequence reads: CAWSILGGTYEQYF. DNA of the CDR3: TGTGCCTGGAGTATCCTCGGGGGTACATACGAGCAGTACTTC.

This clone was seen a few times. The chain recombines TRBV29-1 with TRBJ1-2; perhaps TRBD1 as D (5 bases). Trimming cost V 7 bases and J 4 bases, with 16 bases left between them. Germline V lookup: CDR1 SQVTM, CDR2 ANQGSEA. The CDR3 length is 13 residues. CDR3 loop: CSADSANTYGYTF. The CDR3 DNA reads as TGCAGCGCCGACAGTGCGAACACCTATGGCTACACCTTC. Supplemented by reference TRBV29-1 and TRBJ1-2, the full variable domain reads SAVISQKPSRDICQRGTSLTIQCQVDSQVTMMFWYRQQPGQSLTLIATANQGSEATYESGFVIDKFPISRPNLTFSTLTVSNMSPEDSSIYLCSADSANTYGYTFGSGTRLTVV.

This clone was observed a handful of times. The CDR3: CSGTSGDGTGELFF. The CDR3 DNA follows: TGCAGCGGGACTAGCGGGGATGGCACCGGGGAGCTGTTTTTT. The chain employs TRBV29-1 and TRBJ2-2, with TRBD2 matching 12 bases. The CDR3 extends over 14 amino acids. CDR1 is SQVTM, CDR2 ANQGSEA, per germline. The ends lost 7 bases at V and 4 bases at J; junction bases unmatched: 4.

The chain couples TRBV5-4 to TRBJ2-1; D is uncertain. The length of the CDR3 is 14 residues. The V gene's germline CDR1 is SGHNT and CDR2 YYREEE (reference sequence). Trimming took off 3 bases at V and 5 bases at J, with 12 bases between the two ends. The CDR3 loop reads CASSSEDGNNEQFF. The DNA of the CDR3 is TGTGCCAGCAGCTCAGAGGACGGAAACAATGAGCAGTTCTTC.

This clone was seen more than once but under ten times. The J gene is TRBJ2-6, the V gene TRBV7-6; 7 bases fit TRBD1. V lost 4 bases to trimming and J lost 2 bases; unmatched junction nucleotides: 2. CDR1 is SGHVS and CDR2 is FNYEAQ in the germline V gene. The CDR3 extends over 15 amino acids. Written as DNA, the CDR3 is TGTGCCAGCAGCTCACAGGGGACTGGGGCCAACGTCCTGACTTTC. It is translated as CASSSQGTGANVLTF.

The V and J genes are TRBV5-4 and TRBJ2-5, with 8 bases identical to TRBD2. Germline loops: CDR1 SGHNT, CDR2 YYREEE (reference sequence). After removal of 2 bases from V and 0 bases from J, the junction contained 12 bases not matched to a gene. CDR3 length: 18 residues. In DNA form, the CDR3 reads TGTGCCAGCAGCTTCCTCCCGGGGTCACTAGCGGACCAAGAGACCCAGTACTTC. It encodes CASSFLPGSLADQETQYF.

The rearrangement links TRBV29-1 to TRBJ2-2, with 16 bases that match TRBD2. The CDR3 contains 17 residues. Per germline, CDR1 SQVTM and CDR2 ANQGSEA. V shed 4 bases, J shed 5 bases, and the junction held 7 bases outside the gene matches. The CDR3 spells CSVAGTSGGAGTGELFF. The DNA of the CDR3 is TGCAGCGTTGCCGGGACTAGCGGGGGGGCCGGGACCGGGGAGCTGTTTTTT.

As to this clone: The limits of the CDR3 on the DNA are not certain, so only TCRdb's listed CDR3 is given. The CDR3 loop reads CASSTSTDTQYF. This rearrangement joins TRBV2 to TRBJ2-3; TRBD2 is taken as the D call from the table, unchecked against the DNA. The V gene's germline CDR1 is SNHLY and CDR2 FYNNEI. From its first to its last residue, the CDR3 has 12 amino acids.

DNA of the CDR3: TGTGCCAGCAGCTTAGTAAGGATGGGACAGAGGAACACCGGGGAGCTGTTTTTT. As protein: CASSLVRMGQRNTGELFF. The rearrangement joins TRBV7-2 to TRBJ2-2, with TRBD1 matching over 7 bases. CDR3 length equals 18 residues. CDR1 and CDR2 from the germline V gene are SGHTA and FQGNSA. V was clipped by 1 base and J by 1 base; unmatched bases: 9.

The J gene is TRBJ2-7, the V gene TRBV4-2; possible D gene TRBD2, 6 bases. Trimming cost V 0 bases and J 2 bases, with 14 bases left between them. The CDR3 contains 16 residues. Germline CDR1 LGHNA, CDR2 YNFKEQ. The CDR3 sequence: CASSQDASLAAYEQYF. The DNA of the CDR3 is TGTGCCAGCAGCCAAGATGCTTCACTAGCAGCCTACGAGCAGTACTTC.

The gene calls are TRBV5-4 and TRBJ2-5; D possibly uses TRBD1 or TRBD2 (5 bases each). There are 14 residues in the CDR3. V was clipped by 4 bases and J by 5 bases, with 15 bases between them. The germline V gene has CDR1 SGHNT and CDR2 YYREEE (reference sequence). CDR3 DNA: TGTGCCAGCAGCCAGCAGGGACGCAGCGAGACCCAGTACTTC. Translated: CASSQQGRSETQYF.

This chain links TRBV27 with TRBJ1-6; D is ambiguous. The ends were cut back, 3 bases at V and 7 bases at J, with 10 bases in the middle. Germline V gene data show CDR1 as MNHEY and CDR2 as SMNVEV (reference sequence). This CDR3 is built from 14 residues. CDR3 amino acids: CASSFETRNSPLHF. DNA for the CDR3: TGTGCCAGCAGTTTCGAGACTCGGAATTCACCCCTCCACTTT.

The rearrangement joins TRBV6-5 to TRBJ1-1; no firm D call. The CDR3 has 16 amino acids. The germline V gene encodes CDR1 MNHEY and CDR2 SVGAGI. V lost 2 bases and J lost 1, with 14 bases in between. CDR3 in amino acids: CASSYARAIANTEAFF. The CDR3 nucleotides are TGTGCCAGCAGTTACGCCCGGGCCATAGCGAACACTGAAGCTTTCTTT.

The V and J genes are TRBV30 and TRBJ2-7, with D tentatively TRBD1 or TRBD2 (5 bases each). This CDR3 has 11 residues. V dropped 7 bases and J dropped 8 bases, with 15 bases sitting between them. Germline lookup yields CDR1 GTSNPN and CDR2 SVGIG (reference sequence). CDR3 sequence: CASSGTGKQYF. The DNA for the CDR3 is TGTGCCTCTTCCGGGACCGGGAAGCAGTACTTC.

The rearrangement links TRBV19 to TRBJ1-5; the D is unclear. Germline loops: CDR1 LNHDA, CDR2 SQIVND (reference sequence). The CDR3 length is 12 residues. Trimming removed 10 bases at V and 2 bases at J, with 9 bases between. The CDR3 region is CATRGRNQPQHF. CDR3 bases: TGTGCCACCAGAGGACGCAATCAGCCCCAGCATTTT. The entire variable domain, with the rest obtained from reference TRBV19 and TRBJ1-5, is as follows: DGGITQSPKYLFRKEGQNVTLSCEQNLNHDAMYWYRQDPGQGLRLIYYSQIVNDFQKGDIAEGYSVSREKKESFPLTVTSAQKNPTAFYLCATRGRNQPQHFGDGTRLSIL.

This chain uses TRBV30 with TRBJ2-1, with D possibly TRBD1 on 6 matching bases. Germline CDR1 and CDR2: GTSNPN and SVGIG (reference sequence). This CDR3 comprises 13 residues. Trimming removed 5 bases at V and 0 bases at J, with 8 bases between. The CDR3 region has the DNA TGTGCCTGGCAGGGGACCTCCTACAATGAGCAGTTCTTC. This translates into CAWQGTSYNEQFF.

J is TRBJ1-4 and V is TRBV30, with no clear D. The length of the CDR3 is 13 residues. Germline loops: CDR1 GTSNPN, CDR2 SVGIG (reference sequence). V was cut by 0 bases and J by 8 bases, with 10 bases left in between. The CDR3 is CAWSVVRFEKLFF. CDR3 sequence (DNA): TGTGCCTGGAGTGTCGTCAGATTCGAAAAACTGTTTTTT.